This record covers a single T cell receptor beta chain. What it recognizes is unknown. The sample comes from a study of T cell clonotyping in hematopoietic cell transplantation. The table came from immunoSEQ multiplex PCR; TCRdb's copy has only in-frame clones and leaves some out. The sample comprises 9,500 to 11,000 clones, around nine tenths of which are singletons, and about 40% rests with the top ten. CDR1 SGHRS and CDR2 YFSETQ come from the germline V gene. Germline trimming cut 4 bases from V and 7 bases from J; bases unmatched to any gene: 7. This CDR3 spans 13 amino acids. Samples: about 28 days before transplant, then days 30, 100 and 180 after. General study results and limits: Pathologically expanded recipient clonotypes increased progressively from day 30 to day 180 as diversity fell. At the given depth, recipient repertoires were over 95% de novo clonotypes.

The chain employs TRBV5-1 and TRBJ1-2; 7 bases fit TRBD1. The sequence came from a male patient between 60 and 69 years old who had an allogeneic stem cell transplant from an unrelated donor, so the T cells may come from the graft donor. Some clones in this sample may be carry-over from other donors' samples. Specimen: PBMCs, collected 180 days after allogeneic stem cell transplant. For the CDR3, the DNA is TGCGCCAGCAGCCCCGACAGGGTAGTTGGCTACACCTTC. Residues: CASSPDRVVGYTF.